These 22 T cell receptor beta chains came from one sample sequenced in a study of OX40 agonist ivuxolimab in advanced cancers. Only in-frame clones appear in the TCRdb table, and some are missing; sequencing was by immunoSEQ multiplex PCR. The sample shows approximately 10,000 clones, roughly nine tenths of them seen only once. Here the sequenced sample was CD4+ or CD8+ T cells sorted from blood, taken in a trial of the OX40 agonist ivuxolimab. The receptors derive from an adult with an advanced solid tumor such as melanoma, head and neck, liver or kidney cancer.

The J gene is TRBJ2-5, the V gene TRBV7-6, with TRBD2 matching over 11 bases. The CDR3 consists of 16 residues. CDR1 SGHVS and CDR2 FNYEAQ come from the germline V gene. Trimming removed 3 bases from V and 4 bases from J; junction bases left unmatched: 7. The CDR3, as DNA: TGTGCCAGCAGCTTGTTACTAGCGGGAGATTTAGAGACCCAGTACTTC. The encoded protein is CASSLLLAGDLETQYF.

The chain combines TRBV18 with TRBJ1-2, with 7 bases that match TRBD1. The ends lost 0 bases at V and 7 bases at J; junction bases unmatched: 8. The CDR3 length is 15 residues. Germline CDR1 and CDR2: KGHSH and LQKENI. CDR3 amino acids: CASSPPRRGLGGYTF. CDR3 nucleotide sequence: TGTGCCAGCTCACCACCGAGAAGGGGGCTGGGTGGCTACACCTTC.

The chain links TRBV23-1 to TRBJ2-7; no definite D call. TRBV23-1 is noted as an ORF with a role that remains uncertain. The CDR3 has 18 residues. V dropped 3 bases and J dropped 3 bases, with 24 bases sitting between them. The DNA of the CDR3 is TGCGCCAGCAGTCACCACTTTGGGTACCACACCTGGGACTACGAGCAGTACTTC. Its protein product is CASSHHFGYHTWDYEQYF.

J is TRBJ2-7 and V is TRBV19; D gene ambiguous. This CDR3 has 13 amino acids. Germline V gene data show CDR1 as LNHDA and CDR2 as SQIVND (reference sequence). With 5 bases removed from V and 2 bases from J, the gap between germline ends came to 10 bases. For the CDR3, the DNA is TGTGCCAGTAGTGGGCTCACCCCCTACGAGCAGTACTTC. It specifies CASSGLTPYEQYF.

The CDR3 loop reads CASSQVGEQYF. DNA of the CDR3: TGTGCCAGCAGCCAAGTCGGCGAGCAGTACTTC. The V and J genes are TRBV14 and TRBJ2-7; D is unresolved. V shed 1 base and J shed 6 bases, with 4 bases lying between them. CDR1 and CDR2 (germline): SGHDN, FVKESK. The length of the CDR3 is 11 residues.

This chain connects TRBV7-2 to TRBJ2-3, with a tentative D call TRBD2 (6 bases). The V gene's germline CDR1 is SGHTA and CDR2 FQGNSA. This CDR3 has 17 amino acids. V was shortened by 4 bases and J by 2 bases, with 19 bases between the two germline ends. The CDR3 bases are TGTGCCAGCAGCTCCGAACAGTGGGCGGGAATCACAGATACGCAGTATTTT. This translates into CASSSEQWAGITDTQYF.

V usage is TRBV7-9 and J usage is TRBJ2-1; a possible D gene is TRBD1 (5 bases). This CDR3 is 16 amino acids long. Germline loops: CDR1 SEHNR, CDR2 FQNEAQ (reference sequence). With 0 bases removed from V and 9 bases from J, the gap between germline ends came to 18 bases. The CDR3 DNA sequence: TGTGCCAGCAGCTTAGCTACCAGGGTCCCAGGTGTTGAGCAGTTCTTC. Translated, it gives CASSLATRVPGVEQFF.

The J gene is TRBJ1-1, the V gene TRBV4-1; 7 bases line up with TRBD1. The CDR3 has 15 amino acids. The V segment lost 2 bases and the J segment 4 bases; nucleotides outside the gene matches: 7. Per the germline V gene, CDR1 is MGHRA and CDR2 is YSYEKL. CDR3 in amino acids: CASSQNTGVGTEAFF. In DNA form, the CDR3 reads TGCGCCAGCAGCCAAAACACAGGGGTGGGCACTGAAGCTTTCTTT.

J is TRBJ1-5 and V is TRBV7-2; D uncertain. Trimming removed 5 bases from V and 2 bases from J, with 16 bases in between. The CDR3 is 16 residues long. In germline, CDR1 is SGHTA, CDR2 FQGNSA. DNA of the CDR3: TGTGCCAGCAGCCAGTTCGCCCAAGCGGGCAATCAGCCCCAGCATTTT. Translated, it gives CASSQFAQAGNQPQHF.

This clone rates as medium-sized. The chain carries TRBV4-1 and TRBJ2-3; D unresolved. Trimming pared 0 bases from V and 5 bases from J, leaving 6 bases between. The CDR3 consists of 13 residues. CDR1 and CDR2 from the germline V gene are MGHRA and YSYEKL. This CDR3 is CASSQDRGDTQYF. CDR3 DNA: TGCGCCAGCAGCCAAGATCGAGGAGATACGCAGTATTTT.

This clone was counted a single time. Here the CDR3 reads CASSQGTGSLSGNTIYF. The DNA for the CDR3 is TGTGCCAGCAGCCAAGGGACAGGATCTCTCTCGGGAAACACCATATATTTT. The gene calls are TRBV28 and TRBJ1-3, with 8 bases matching TRBD1. The CDR3 is made up of 17 amino acids. Germline loops: CDR1 MDHEN, CDR2 SYDVKM. V gave up 6 bases and J gave up 4 bases; unmatched junction bases: 14. The whole variable domain, filled in from reference TRBV28 and TRBJ1-3, reads DVKVTQSSRYLVKRTGEKVFLECVQDMDHENMFWYRQDPGLGLRLIYFSYDVKMKEKGDIPEGYSVSREKKERFSLILESASTNQTSMYLCASSQGTGSLSGNTIYFGEGSWLTVV.

V gene TRBV30 combines with J gene TRBJ2-1, with unresolved D. Trimming pared 0 bases from V and 10 bases from J, leaving 10 bases between. There are 12 residues in the CDR3. Germline V gene sequence: CDR1 GTSNPN, CDR2 SVGIG (reference sequence). The CDR3 coding sequence is TGTGCCTGGAGTGTAAGTGGTGGCGAGCAGTTCTTC. Protein sequence: CAWSVSGGEQFF.

The chain couples TRBV9 to TRBJ2-5, with D maybe TRBD2 (6 bases). The CDR3 has 14 residues. Germline CDR1 reads SGDLS; CDR2 reads YYNGEE. Trimming stripped 1 base from V and 5 bases from J, with 12 bases between. As DNA, the CDR3 is TGTGCCAGCAGCGTATGGGAGGATCGGGAGACCCAGTACTTC. This codes for CASSVWEDRETQYF.

The chain links TRBV4-1 to TRBJ2-1; 8 nucleotides agree with TRBD2. CDR1 is MGHRA, CDR2 YSYEKL, per germline. V was clipped by 4 bases and J by 6 bases; unmatched bases: 11. The CDR3 is 16 residues long. The CDR3 here is CASSPPSGLGRNEQFF. The CDR3 bases are TGCGCCAGCAGCCCCCCGTCGGGACTAGGACGCAATGAGCAGTTCTTC.

There are a few counts of this clone. The chain employs TRBV9 and TRBJ1-2, with D perhaps matching TRBD1 (5 bases). The V end lost 2 bases, the J end lost 3 bases, and 8 bases lay between the germline ends. Germline CDR1 SGDLS, CDR2 YYNGEE. The CDR3 spans 13 residues. CDR3 amino acids: CASSVGGDYGYTF. DNA for the CDR3: TGTGCCAGCAGCGTTGGAGGGGACTATGGCTACACCTTC.

The chain recombines TRBV19 with TRBJ1-1; no clear D gene. Germline lookup yields CDR1 LNHDA and CDR2 SQIVND (reference sequence). V lost 4 bases and J lost 7, with 16 bases in between. The CDR3 length is 14 residues. In nucleotides, the CDR3 is TGTGCCAGTAGTACGACCCCGCCTGGTAATGAAGCTTTCTTT. It codes for CASSTTPPGNEAFF.

This clone was seen only a few times. The CDR3 sequence: CASSQDRYRASYEQYF. The CDR3 nucleotides are TGCGCCAGCAGCCAAGATCGATACAGGGCCTCCTACGAGCAGTACTTC. The rearrangement uses TRBV4-1 and TRBJ2-7, with a tentative D call TRBD1 (6 bases). CDR1 MGHRA and CDR2 YSYEKL come from the germline V gene. The ends were cut back, 0 bases at V and 0 bases at J, with 12 bases in the middle. CDR3 size: 16 residues.

V usage is TRBV30 and J usage is TRBJ2-1; TRBD2 matches 11 bases. CDR1 and CDR2 from the germline V gene are GTSNPN and SVGIG (reference sequence). With V trimmed by 2 bases and J by 8 bases, 17 bases remained unmatched. The CDR3 runs to 18 residues. CDR3 sequence (DNA): TGTGCCTGGAGTACCCCTGGGACTAGCGGAGTCCTACGGGATGAGCAGTTCTTC. This sequence encodes CAWSTPGTSGVLRDEQFF.

V usage is TRBV11-2 and J usage is TRBJ2-7, with 8 bases aligning to TRBD2. CDR1 is SGHAT, CDR2 FQNNGV, per germline. The CDR3 is made up of 17 amino acids. V shed 1 base, J shed 6 bases, and the junction held 14 bases outside the gene matches. CDR3 coding DNA: TGTGCCAGCAGCTTAGGCCCCCGACTAGCGTTAAGCCGCGAGCAGTACTTC. This sequence encodes CASSLGPRLALSREQYF.

V usage is TRBV15 and J usage is TRBJ2-7; the match to TRBD1 covers 8 bases. CDR3 length equals 19 residues. V dropped 3 bases and J dropped 3; count of bases not matched to a gene: 19. Germline V gives CDR1 LNHNV, CDR2 YYDKDF (reference sequence). The CDR3 reads CATSSKVSRGREPIYEQYF. As DNA, the CDR3 is TGTGCCACCAGCAGTAAAGTCAGCAGGGGGCGAGAGCCCATCTACGAGCAGTACTTC.

This chain connects TRBV10-3 to TRBJ2-1; D possibly uses TRBD1 or TRBD2 (6 bases each). V shed 2 bases and J shed 6 bases, with 20 bases lying between them. Per the germline V gene, CDR1 is ENHRY and CDR2 is SYGVKD. The CDR3 consists of 17 residues. In DNA, the CDR3 is TGTGCCATCAGTGAGCCGATCGTAATTCGGGGGCTCAATGAGCAGTTCTTC. The encoded protein is CAISEPIVIRGLNEQFF.

CDR3 DNA sequence: TGTGCCAGCAAACCGGGGGCCGGAAACATTCAGTACTTC. Residues: CASKPGAGNIQYF. This chain joins TRBV27 and TRBJ2-4, with D perhaps being TRBD1 or TRBD2 (6 bases each). The V gene's germline CDR1 is MNHEY and CDR2 SMNVEV (reference sequence). Trimming cost V 7 bases and J 6 bases, with 13 bases left between them. The CDR3 length is 13 residues.